What follows describes a single TCR beta chain. This specimen belongs to a study of CD8 T cells in Susac syndrome. CDR1 and CDR2 from the germline V gene are ENHRY and SYGVKD. Between the trimmed V and J ends, which lost 6 bases and 0 bases, there was a span of 18 bases. CDR3 length equals 16 residues. Sequencing of TCR beta, carried out with a high-throughput approach, was applied to CD8+ and CD4+ T cells from the blood. Reverse transcription of about 0.5 to 1 ug RNA was carried out with random hexamers. TCR beta CDR3 was amplified by immunoSEQ multiplex PCR. This amplification extended across 54 Vbeta and 13 Jbeta segments. TCRdb independently ran MiXCR on the immunoSEQ multiplex PCR reads; one entry per CDR3 protein. The data contain 110,000 or so distinct CDR3 sequences, roughly 90% of them singletons.

Sequenced material: CD8+ T cells from PBMCs. This TCR derives from a human donor in good health. This chain links TRBV10-3 with TRBJ2-7; maybe TRBD2 (6 bases). CDR3 in amino acids: CAISPSGARGSYEQYF. The CDR3 coding sequence is TGTGCCATCAGCCCCTCGGGAGCAAGGGGCTCCTACGAGCAGTACTTC.